Listed below are T cell receptor beta chains from one sample, sequenced in a study of blood T cell repertoires in COVID-19. The assay was immunoSEQ multiplex PCR, and TCRdb's table has in-frame clones only and misses some. The table records approximately 100,000 clones, 85% of them present only once. Specimen: peripheral blood. Every receptor here comes from a woman aged 70-85 years with active or convalescent COVID-19. Both conserved end residues are trimmed from each CDR3. Part of the rows lack a size; the others show once, few, many or a class for expanded clones.

size: NA
V: TRBV27
CDR3: ASSLSGDDSPLH

size: NA
V: TRBV5-6
CDR3: ASSSIGDLTGEQY

size: NA
V: TRBV19
CDR3: ASSQWPGDTQY

size: few
V: TRBV20-1
CDR3: SAKDREEAF

size: NA
V: TRBV24-1
CDR3: ATSASPGSQY

size: NA
V: TRBV3-1/TRBV3-2
CDR3: ASSRGTGNGYT

size: NA
V: TRBV11-2
CDR3: ASSLLAGSNEQF

size: NA
V: TRBV4-1
CDR3: ASSPNRGFAYGYT

size: NA
V: TRBV30
CDR3: AWSRGSRGDYT

size: once
V: TRBV7-9
CDR3: ASSLVGGEGDEQF

size: NA
V: TRBV30
CDR3: AWSGQGNTGELF

size: NA
V: TRBV19
CDR3: ASSMTVLINQPQH

size: NA
V: TRBV11-2
CDR3: ASSLGEGETQY

size: NA
V: TRBV21-1
CDR3: ASTMDSPQETQY

size: few
V: TRBV9
CDR3: ASSFFRMGEDGYT

size: NA
V: TRBV6-2/TRBV6-3
CDR3: ASSYSPDRVGAYT